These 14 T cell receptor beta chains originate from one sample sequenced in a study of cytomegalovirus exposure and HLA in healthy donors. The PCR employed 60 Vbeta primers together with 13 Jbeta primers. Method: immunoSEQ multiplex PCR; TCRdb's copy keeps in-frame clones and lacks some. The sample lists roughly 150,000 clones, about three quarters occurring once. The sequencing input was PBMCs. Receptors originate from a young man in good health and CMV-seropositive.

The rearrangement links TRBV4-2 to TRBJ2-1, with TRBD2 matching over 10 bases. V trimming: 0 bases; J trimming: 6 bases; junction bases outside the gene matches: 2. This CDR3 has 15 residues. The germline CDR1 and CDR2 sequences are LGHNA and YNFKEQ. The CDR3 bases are TGTGCCAGCAGCCAAGAAAGCGGGAGGGCCAATGAGCAGTTCTTC. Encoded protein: CASSQESGRANEQFF.

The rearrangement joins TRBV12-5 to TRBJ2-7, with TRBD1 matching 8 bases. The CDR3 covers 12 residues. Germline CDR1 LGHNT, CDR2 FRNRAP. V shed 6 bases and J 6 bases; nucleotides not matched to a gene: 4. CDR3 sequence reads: CASGLTGGEQYF. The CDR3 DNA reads TGTGCTAGTGGGCTTACAGGGGGCGAGCAGTACTTC.

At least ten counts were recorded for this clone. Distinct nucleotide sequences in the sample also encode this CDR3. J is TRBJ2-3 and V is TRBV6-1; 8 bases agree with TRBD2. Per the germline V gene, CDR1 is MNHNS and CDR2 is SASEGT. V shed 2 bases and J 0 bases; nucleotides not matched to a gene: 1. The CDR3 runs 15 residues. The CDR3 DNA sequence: TGTGCCAGCAGTGAACTAGCGGGCAGCACAGATACGCAGTATTTT. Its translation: CASSELAGSTDTQYF.

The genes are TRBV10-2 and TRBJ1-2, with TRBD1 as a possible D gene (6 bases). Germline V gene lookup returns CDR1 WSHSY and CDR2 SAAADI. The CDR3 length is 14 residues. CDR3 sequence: CAVRDTLDNYGYTF. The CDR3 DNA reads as TGCGCGGTAAGGGACACACTAGATAACTATGGCTACACCTTC.

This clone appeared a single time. The CDR3 loop is CASSLGLAGGPDGELFF. The CDR3 nucleotides read TGTGCCAGCAGCTTGGGACTAGCGGGAGGGCCTGACGGGGAGCTGTTTTTT. The chain couples TRBV5-4 to TRBJ2-2, with 14 bases aligning to TRBD2. The CDR3 length is 17 residues. Trimming took 0 bases from V and 7 from J; bases not matched to a gene: 5. Looked up from germline, CDR1 is SGHNT and CDR2 is YYREEE (reference sequence). Filled out from reference TRBV5-4 and TRBJ2-2, the complete variable domain reads ETGVTQSPTHLIKTRGQQVTLRCSSQSGHNTVSWYQQALGQGPQFIFQYYREEENGRGNFPPRFSGLQFPNYSSELNVNALELDDSALYLCASSLGLAGGPDGELFFGEGSRLTVL.

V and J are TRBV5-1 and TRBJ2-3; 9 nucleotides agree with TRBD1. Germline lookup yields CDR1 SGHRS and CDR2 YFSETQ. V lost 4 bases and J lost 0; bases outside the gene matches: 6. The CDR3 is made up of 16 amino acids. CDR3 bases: TGCGCCAGCAGCACCGGACAGGGGACTAGCACAGATACGCAGTATTTT. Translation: CASSTGQGTSTDTQYF. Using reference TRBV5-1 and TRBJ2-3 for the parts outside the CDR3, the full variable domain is KAGVTQTPRYLIKTRGQQVTLSCSPISGHRSVSWYQQTPGQGLQFLFEYFSETQRNKGNFPGRFSGRQFSNSRSEMNVSTLELGDSALYLCASSTGQGTSTDTQYFGPGTRLTVL.

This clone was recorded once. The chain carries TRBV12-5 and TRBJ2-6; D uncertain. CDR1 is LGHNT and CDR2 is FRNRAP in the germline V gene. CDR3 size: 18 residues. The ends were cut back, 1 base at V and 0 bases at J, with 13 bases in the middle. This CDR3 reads CASGLATTRGSGANVLTF. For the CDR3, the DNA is TGTGCTAGTGGTTTGGCCACAACTCGAGGCTCTGGGGCCAACGTCCTGACTTTC.

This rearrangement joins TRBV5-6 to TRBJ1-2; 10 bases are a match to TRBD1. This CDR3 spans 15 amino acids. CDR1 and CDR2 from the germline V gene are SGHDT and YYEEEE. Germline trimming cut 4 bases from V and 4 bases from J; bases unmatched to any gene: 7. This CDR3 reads CASSIRDRGFYGYTF. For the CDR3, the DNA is TGTGCCAGCAGCATCCGGGACAGGGGTTTCTATGGCTACACCTTC.

The CDR3 is CASSLEAGGWEQYF. Written as DNA, the CDR3 is TGTGCCAGCAGCTTAGAAGCAGGGGGCTGGGAGCAGTACTTC. The chain carries TRBV7-6 and TRBJ2-7; 8 positions match TRBD1. J lost 7 bases, V lost 1 base, and 6 bases had no gene match. Germline CDR1 SGHVS, CDR2 FNYEAQ. The CDR3 has 14 amino acids.

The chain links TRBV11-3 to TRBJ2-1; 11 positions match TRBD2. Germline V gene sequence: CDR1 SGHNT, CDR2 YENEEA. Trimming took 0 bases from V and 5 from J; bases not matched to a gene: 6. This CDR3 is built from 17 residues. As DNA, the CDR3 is TGTGCCAGCAGCTTAGATCTCGGGACTAGCGGAAACAATGAGCAGTTCTTC. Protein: CASSLDLGTSGNNEQFF.

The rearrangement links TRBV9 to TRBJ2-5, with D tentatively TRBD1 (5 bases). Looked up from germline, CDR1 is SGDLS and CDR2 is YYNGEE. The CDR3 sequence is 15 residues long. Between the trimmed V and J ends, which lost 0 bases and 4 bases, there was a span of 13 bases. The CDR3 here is CASSVGGGHGETQYF. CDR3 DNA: TGTGCCAGCAGCGTAGGCGGCGGACACGGAGAGACCCAGTACTTC.

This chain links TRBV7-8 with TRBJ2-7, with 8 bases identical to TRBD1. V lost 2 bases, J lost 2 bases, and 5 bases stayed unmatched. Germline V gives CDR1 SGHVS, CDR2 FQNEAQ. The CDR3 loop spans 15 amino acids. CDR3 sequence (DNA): TGTGCCAGCAGCTTACCGGGACAGGACCCCTACGAGCAGTACTTC. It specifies CASSLPGQDPYEQYF.

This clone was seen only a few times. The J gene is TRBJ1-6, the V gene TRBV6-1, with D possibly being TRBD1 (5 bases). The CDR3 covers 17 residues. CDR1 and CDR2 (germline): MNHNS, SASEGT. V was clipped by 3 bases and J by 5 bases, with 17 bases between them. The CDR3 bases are TGTGCCAGCAGTGAGCCTACAGGAGTTTGGGATAATTCACCCCTCCACTTT. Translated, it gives CASSEPTGVWDNSPLHF.

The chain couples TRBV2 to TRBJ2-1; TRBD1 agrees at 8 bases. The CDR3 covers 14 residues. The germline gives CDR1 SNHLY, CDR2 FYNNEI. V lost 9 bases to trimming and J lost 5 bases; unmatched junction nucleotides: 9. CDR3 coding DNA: TGTGCCAGTTCGTGGGACAGGAACAACAATGAGCAGTTCTTC. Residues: CASSWDRNNNEQFF.